The 6 T cell receptor beta chains below were found in one sample sequenced in a study of beta chain features in type 1 diabetes. General study results and limits: Moderate yet significant TCRB CDR3 shortening was seen in Type 1 diabetes patients in all four CD4+ subsets.

Antigen specificity for these receptors is unknown. All of the isolated RNA was reverse transcribed, so expressed TCRB transcripts were sequenced. Data came from immunoSEQ multiplex PCR; TCRdb stores just in-frame clones and leaves some out. This table has about 740,000 clones, under 15% appearing once. Sequences were obtained from naive CD4+ T cells from blood. The receptors stem from a young man with type 1 diabetes.

This chain uses TRBV30 with TRBJ1-6; maybe TRBD1 (6 bases). The CDR3 length is 13 residues. The V and J ends lost 3 bases and 9 bases respectively, with 12 bases between them. The V gene's germline CDR1 is GTSNPN and CDR2 SVGIG (reference sequence). CDR3 DNA: TGTGCCTGGAGAGACGTAGGGGGTTCACCCCTCCACTTT. This gives the protein CAWRDVGGSPLHF.

This clone was counted a few times. The rearrangement uses TRBV29-1 and TRBJ1-2; no reliable D call. The CDR3 sequence is 12 residues long. Germline lookup yields CDR1 SQVTM and CDR2 ANQGSEA. With 5 bases removed from V and 4 bases from J, the gap between germline ends came to 11 bases. The CDR3 protein is CSVKVRTYGYTF. The CDR3 DNA is TGCAGCGTTAAAGTCAGAACCTATGGCTACACCTTC.

The rearrangement links TRBV15 to TRBJ1-2; 8 bases match TRBD1. Germline V gives CDR1 LNHNV, CDR2 YYDKDF (reference sequence). This CDR3 region has 15 residues. Germline trimming cut 0 bases from V and 4 bases from J; bases unmatched to any gene: 4. CDR3 nucleotides: TGTGCCACCAGCAGAGAATTAGGGACAGGCTATGGCTACACCTTC. Protein product: CATSRELGTGYGYTF.

The chain joins TRBV28 to TRBJ2-3; D is undetermined. The ends were cut back, 6 bases at V and 5 bases at J, with 12 bases in the middle. This CDR3 has 13 amino acids. CDR1 is MDHEN and CDR2 is SYDVKM in the germline V gene. The CDR3 region has the DNA TGTGCCAGCAGAGGTGGGTTCGGAGATACGCAGTATTTT. As protein: CASRGGFGDTQYF.

The CDR3 DNA follows: TGTGCCTGGAGTGTAGCCATCCCAATGGAATATGGCTACACCTTC. Amino acid sequence: CAWSVAIPMEYGYTF. The chain carries TRBV30 and TRBJ1-2; D gene unclear. The CDR3 consists of 15 residues. V dropped 0 bases and J dropped 5 bases, with 16 bases sitting between them. The germline V gene has CDR1 GTSNPN and CDR2 SVGIG (reference sequence).

The chain employs TRBV2 and TRBJ1-5; maybe TRBD1 (5 bases). V was pared by 5 bases and J by 3 bases, with 14 bases between. This CDR3 is 15 amino acids long. The V gene's germline CDR1 is SNHLY and CDR2 FYNNEI. For the CDR3, the DNA is TGTGCCAGCAGTCTCGACAGAGGAGTCAATCAGCCCCAGCATTTT. It is translated as CASSLDRGVNQPQHF.